This is a list of T cell receptor beta chains from one sample in a study of chemoradiotherapy in HPV16-positive cancers. The method was immunoSEQ multiplex PCR; TCRdb's version includes in-frame clones alone and lacks a portion of them. This sample has roughly 1,600 clones, with nearly 80% found just once. The sequenced sample was tumor tissue, obtained from a patient who underwent chemoradiotherapy. Source of these receptors: a human donor with HPV-associated anogenital cancer. Both conserved end residues are part of each CDR3. The D gene is left open where the match is weak. Not every row has a clone size; where given, it reads once, few, many or a size class.

TRBJ2-3,TRBD2,TRBV9,few,13,TGTGCCAGCAGGTCCGGGACTACGGATACGCAGTATTTT,CASRSGTTDTQYF
TRBJ1-2,NA,TRBV29-1,NA,14,TGCAGCGTTGTGAAGGACCCCTGGGACTATGGCTACACCTTC,CSVVKDPWDYGYTF
TRBJ2-5,TRBD2,TRBV19,NA,16,TGTGCCAGTAGTACCCGGGTAGCGGGGCACCGGGAGACCCAGTACTTC,CASSTRVAGHRETQYF
TRBJ1-5,NA,TRBV29-1,NA,14,TGCAGCGTTGAAGATAGCACAGGGAATCAGCCCCAGCATTTT,CSVEDSTGNQPQHF
TRBJ1-2,NA,TRBV15,few,16,TGTGCCACCAGCAGAGATCCAGGGGTCGCTCTAGATGGCTACACCTTC,CATSRDPGVALDGYTF
TRBJ1-6,NA,TRBV5-8,NA,15,TGTGCCAGCAGCTTTGCGGGACACACCACTTCACCCCTCCACTTT,CASSFAGHTTSPLHF
TRBJ1-1,NA,TRBV18,NA,13,TGTGCCAGCTCACCAAACAGGCACCTTGAAGCTTTCTTT,CASSPNRHLEAFF
TRBJ2-3,TRBD2,TRBV2,NA,13,TGTGCCAGCACTAGCGGTGGTCGAGATACGCAGTATTTT,CASTSGGRDTQYF
TRBJ2-4,NA,TRBV7-8,NA,12,TGTGCCAGCAGCTTAGAAGGCAGGAGGCTTGACTTC,CASSLEGRRLDF
TRBJ2-2,TRBD2,TRBV11-1,NA,16,TGTGCCAGCAGCCTGAGCGGGAGGGCCGGTACCGGGGAGCTGTTTTTT,CASSLSGRAGTGELFF
TRBJ2-3,TRBD2,TRBV2,NA,16,TGTGCCACCGGGACTAGCGGGGGGAAGGGCACAGATACGCAGTATTTT,CATGTSGGKGTDTQYF
TRBJ1-2,NA,TRBV4-1,few,13,TGCGCCAGCAGCCAAGGGACGAGCTATGGCTACACCTTC,CASSQGTSYGYTF
TRBJ2-3,NA,TRBV4-1,NA,13,TGCGCCAGCAGCCAGGGTTCAGGAGATACGCAGTATTTT,CASSQGSGDTQYF
TRBJ2-1,NA,TRBV10-3,NA,16,TGTGCCATCAGTGAGTCAATGGCGGGCCGTTACAATGAGCAGTTCTTC,CAISESMAGRYNEQFF